These T cell receptor beta chains were read from a single sample in a study of cytomegalovirus exposure and HLA in healthy donors. TCRdb's table, derived via immunoSEQ multiplex PCR, lists solely in-frame clones and lacks some. The sample has just over 200,000 clones. Sample: PBMCs. Receptor source: a girl aged 2 to 9 in good health and CMV-seropositive. Each CDR3 is given with its conserved first and last residue. The order of the fields is V gene, D gene, J gene, CDR3 protein. D genes are given only for firm matches.

TRBV28	TRBD2	TRBJ2-7	CASSLAGEGTYEQYF
TRBV28	TRBD2	TRBJ2-7	CASSSKPGLAGGGVYEQYF
TRBV28	NA	TRBJ1-2	CASSFGGEGDYGYTF
TRBV11-2	TRBD1	TRBJ1-2	CASSLTGDYGYTF
TRBV11-2	TRBD2	TRBJ2-7	CASSLDWGLVGAYEQYF
TRBV5-3	NA	TRBJ1-2	CARSLDGFAGWDLRAYGYTF
TRBV18	NA	TRBJ2-1	CASSSQEKNEQFF
TRBV28	NA	TRBJ2-4	CASSPPLLGLAKNIQYF
TRBV5-6	NA	TRBJ2-7	CASSREFYEQYF
TRBV11-2	NA	TRBJ2-2	CASSSGQFITGELFF
TRBV13	TRBD2	TRBJ2-7	CASSSRPGLAGGYEQYF
TRBV4-1	NA	TRBJ2-7	CASSHRYEQYF
TRBV5-1	TRBD1	TRBJ1-6	CASSQSGQGPNSPLHF
TRBV6-1	TRBD1	TRBJ2-7	CASRGTGVVGEQYF
TRBV2	TRBD1	TRBJ2-7	CASNSPGQGHYEQYF
TRBV27	TRBD2	TRBJ2-7	CASSFTGRGLAGVPYEQYF
TRBV4-1	NA	TRBJ2-7	CASSQDPGEQYF
TRBV28	NA	TRBJ1-2	CASSGGVRTHYGYTF
TRBV6-1	NA	TRBJ1-5	CASSEGRSNQPQHF
TRBV7-2	NA	TRBJ2-1	CASSFPTRPRGNEQFF
TRBV7-9	NA	TRBJ2-5	CASSQFSDSQETQYF
TRBV7-8	NA	TRBJ2-7	CASSFDFGDTLYEQYF
TRBV18	NA	TRBJ1-1	CASSDWGNSQTEAFF
TRBV7-6	TRBD1	TRBJ2-2	CASSLGSGGTGELFF
TRBV30	NA	TRBJ2-7	CAWSAQRGVQYF
TRBV5-4	TRBD1	TRBJ2-7	CASSLVRTGNTYEQYF
TRBV5-1	TRBD1	TRBJ2-5	CASSPGQKETQYF
TRBV11-1	TRBD2	TRBJ2-6	CASSLGTLGRDNVLTF
TRBV29-1	NA	TRBJ1-5	CSVGQKGNQPQHF
TRBV28	TRBD2	TRBJ2-3	CASRIAGAVDTQYF
TRBV28	TRBD1	TRBJ1-4	CASSAAPTGTGKLFF
TRBV5-4	TRBD1	TRBJ1-4	CASSAQGGEKLFF
TRBV7-8	NA	TRBJ2-1	CASSLTRFSYNEQFF
TRBV27	TRBD1	TRBJ1-2	CASSLSTGGGYGYTF
TRBV19	NA	TRBJ1-1	CASSMNMNTEAFF
TRBV27	NA	TRBJ1-1	CASSFYKTLNTEAFF
TRBV7-3	NA	NA	CASSPYTSYEQYF
TRBV28	NA	TRBJ2-3	CASSPLEASTDTQYF
TRBV18	TRBD2	TRBJ2-7	CASSPPGGDGYEQYF
TRBV5-1	NA	TRBJ1-1	CASSLPLQGNTEAFF
TRBV7-2	NA	TRBJ1-3	CASSPPGTGNTIYF
TRBV5-6	NA	TRBJ2-1	CASSLTGFSEQFF